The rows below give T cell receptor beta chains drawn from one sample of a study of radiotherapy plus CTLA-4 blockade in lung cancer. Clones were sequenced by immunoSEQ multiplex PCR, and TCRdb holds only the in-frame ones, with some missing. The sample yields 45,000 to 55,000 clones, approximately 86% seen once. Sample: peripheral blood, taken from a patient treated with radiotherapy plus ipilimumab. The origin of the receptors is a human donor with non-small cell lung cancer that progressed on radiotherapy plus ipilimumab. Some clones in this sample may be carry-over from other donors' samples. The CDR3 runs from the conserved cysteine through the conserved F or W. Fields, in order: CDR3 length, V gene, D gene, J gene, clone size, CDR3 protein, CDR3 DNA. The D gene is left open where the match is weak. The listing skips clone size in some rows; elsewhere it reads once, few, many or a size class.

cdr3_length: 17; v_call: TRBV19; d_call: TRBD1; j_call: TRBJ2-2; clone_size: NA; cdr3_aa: CASSIPGGAGQTGELFF; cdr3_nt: TGTGCCAGTAGTATTCCAGGGGGCGCGGGACAAACCGGGGAGCTGTTTTTT
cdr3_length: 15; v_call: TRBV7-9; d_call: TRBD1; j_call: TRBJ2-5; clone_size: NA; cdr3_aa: CASSPLGQGRETQYF; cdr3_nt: TGTGCCAGCAGCCCCCTGGGACAGGGACGAGAGACCCAGTACTTC
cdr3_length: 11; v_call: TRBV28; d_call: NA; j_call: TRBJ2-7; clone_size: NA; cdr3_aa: CASSPNYEQYF; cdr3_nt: TGTGCCAGCAGTCCAAACTACGAGCAGTACTTC
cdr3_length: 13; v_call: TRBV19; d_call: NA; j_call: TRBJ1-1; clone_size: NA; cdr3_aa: CASSIRTPVMMFF; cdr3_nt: TGTGCCAGTAGTATACGAACACCCGTTATGATGTTCTTT
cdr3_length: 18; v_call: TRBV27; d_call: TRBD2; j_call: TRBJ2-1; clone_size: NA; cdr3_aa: CASSRDSGLAGGVGEQFF; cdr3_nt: TGTGCCAGCAGCCGGGACAGCGGACTAGCGGGGGGTGTTGGTGAGCAGTTCTTC
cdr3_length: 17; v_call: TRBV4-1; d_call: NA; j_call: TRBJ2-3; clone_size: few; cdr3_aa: CASSHSPGTTSTDTQYF; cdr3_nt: TGCGCCAGCAGCCACTCCCCCGGGACAACTAGCACAGATACGCAGTATTTT
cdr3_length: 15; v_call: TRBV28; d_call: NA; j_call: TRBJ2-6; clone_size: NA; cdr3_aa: CASRTQGTGANVLTF; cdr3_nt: TGTGCCAGCAGGACCCAGGGGACTGGGGCCAACGTCCTGACTTTC
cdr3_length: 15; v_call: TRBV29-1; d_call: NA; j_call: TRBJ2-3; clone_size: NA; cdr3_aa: CSVEDERSRTDTQYF; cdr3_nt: TGCAGCGTTGAAGATGAGCGGAGCCGCACAGATACGCAGTATTTT
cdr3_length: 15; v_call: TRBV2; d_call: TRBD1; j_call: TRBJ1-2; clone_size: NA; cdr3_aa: CASLEDRGIFYGYTF; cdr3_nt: TGTGCCAGCCTCGAAGACAGGGGAATATTCTATGGCTACACCTTC
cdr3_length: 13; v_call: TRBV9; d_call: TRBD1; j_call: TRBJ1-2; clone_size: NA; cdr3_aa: CASSVGTVSGYTF; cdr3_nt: TGTGCCAGCAGCGTCGGGACAGTCAGTGGCTACACCTTC
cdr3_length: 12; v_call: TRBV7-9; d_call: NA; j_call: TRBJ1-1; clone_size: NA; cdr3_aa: CASTSGYTEAFF; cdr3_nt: TGTGCCAGCACCTCGGGGTACACTGAAGCTTTCTTT
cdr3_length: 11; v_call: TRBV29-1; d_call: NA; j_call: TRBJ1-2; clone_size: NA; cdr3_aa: CSVETGSGYTF; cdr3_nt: TGCAGCGTTGAAACAGGGAGCGGCTACACCTTC
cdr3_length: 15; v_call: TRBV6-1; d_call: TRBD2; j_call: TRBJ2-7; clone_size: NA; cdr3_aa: CASSESSGGWYEQYF; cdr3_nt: TGTGCCAGCAGTGAGTCTTCGGGGGGGTGGTACGAGCAGTACTTC
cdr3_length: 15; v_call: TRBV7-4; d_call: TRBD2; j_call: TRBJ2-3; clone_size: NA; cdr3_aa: CASSSSGRSTDTQYF; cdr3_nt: TGTGCCAGCAGCTCTAGCGGGAGAAGCACAGATACGCAGTATTTT
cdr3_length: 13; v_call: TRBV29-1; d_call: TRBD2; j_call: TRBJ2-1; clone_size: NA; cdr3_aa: CSDSGGALNEQFF; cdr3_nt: TGCAGCGATAGCGGGGGGGCTTTGAATGAGCAGTTCTTC
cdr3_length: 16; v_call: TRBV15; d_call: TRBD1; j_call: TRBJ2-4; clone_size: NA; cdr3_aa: CATSRQHTGDKNIQYF; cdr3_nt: TGTGCCACCAGCCGTCAACACACAGGGGACAAAAACATTCAGTACTTC
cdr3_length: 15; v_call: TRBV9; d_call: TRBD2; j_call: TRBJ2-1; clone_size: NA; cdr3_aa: CASSVVSGSLYEQFF; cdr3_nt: TGTGCCAGCAGCGTAGTAAGCGGGAGCCTCTATGAGCAGTTCTTC
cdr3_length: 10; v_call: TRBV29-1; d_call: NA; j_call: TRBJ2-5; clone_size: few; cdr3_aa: CSVEVATQYF; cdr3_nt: TGCAGCGTTGAGGTAGCGACCCAGTACTTC
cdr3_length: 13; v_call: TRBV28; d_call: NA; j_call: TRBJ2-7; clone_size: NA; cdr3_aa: CASTSGTTREQYF; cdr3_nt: TGTGCCAGCACCTCCGGGACAACCCGCGAGCAGTACTTC
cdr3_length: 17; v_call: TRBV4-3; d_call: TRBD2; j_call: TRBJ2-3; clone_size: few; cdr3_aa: CASSQAFSGSGTDTQYF; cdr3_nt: TGCGCCAGCAGCCAAGCCTTTAGCGGGAGTGGCACAGATACGCAGTATTTT
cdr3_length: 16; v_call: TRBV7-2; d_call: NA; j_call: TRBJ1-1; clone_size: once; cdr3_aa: CASSWTAGYMNTEAFF; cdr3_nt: TGTGCCAGCAGTTGGACAGCCGGTTACATGAACACTGAAGCTTTCTTT
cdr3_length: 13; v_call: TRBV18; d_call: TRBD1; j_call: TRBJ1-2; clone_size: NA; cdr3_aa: CASSPQGADGYTF; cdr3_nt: TGTGCCAGCTCACCCCAGGGGGCGGATGGCTACACCTTC
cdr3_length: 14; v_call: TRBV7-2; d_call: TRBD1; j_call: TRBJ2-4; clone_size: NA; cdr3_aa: CASSAGGLDGMKHF; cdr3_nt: TGTGCCAGCAGCGCAGGGGGCCTGGACGGGATGAAGCACTTC
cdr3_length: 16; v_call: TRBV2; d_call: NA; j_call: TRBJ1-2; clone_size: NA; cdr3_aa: CASSEVGTRQGYGYTF; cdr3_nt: TGTGCCAGCAGTGAGGTGGGGACACGGCAGGGCTATGGCTACACCTTC
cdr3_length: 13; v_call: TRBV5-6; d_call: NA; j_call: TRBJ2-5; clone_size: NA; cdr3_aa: CASSLRVQETQYF; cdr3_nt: TGTGCCAGCAGCTTGCGCGTACAAGAGACCCAGTACTTC
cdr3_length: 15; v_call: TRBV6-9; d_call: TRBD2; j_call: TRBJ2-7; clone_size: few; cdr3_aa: CASSYGLADDCWQYF; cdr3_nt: TGTGCCAGCAGTTATGGACTAGCAGATGACTGTTGGCAGTACTTC
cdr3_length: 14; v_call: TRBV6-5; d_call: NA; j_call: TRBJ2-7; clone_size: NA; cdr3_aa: CASSYAGTPYEQYF; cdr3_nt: TGTGCCAGCAGTTATGCGGGGACTCCATACGAGCAGTACTTC
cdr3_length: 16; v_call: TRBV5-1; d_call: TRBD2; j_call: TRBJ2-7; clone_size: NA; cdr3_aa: CASSLGEAGESYEQYF; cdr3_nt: TGCGCCAGCAGCTTGGGGGAAGCGGGGGAATCCTACGAGCAGTACTTC
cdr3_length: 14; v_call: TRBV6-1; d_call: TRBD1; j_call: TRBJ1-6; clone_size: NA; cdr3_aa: CASRQGLNNSPLHF; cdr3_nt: TGTGCCAGCAGACAGGGGTTAAATAATTCACCCCTCCACTTT
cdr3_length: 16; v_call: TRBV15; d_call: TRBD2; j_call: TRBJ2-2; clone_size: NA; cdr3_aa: CATSRGTSGTPGELFF; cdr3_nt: TGTGCCACCAGCAGAGGGACTAGCGGGACCCCCGGGGAGCTGTTTTTT
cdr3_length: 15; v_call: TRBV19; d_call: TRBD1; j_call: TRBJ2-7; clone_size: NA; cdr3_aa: CASSRTGGNSYEQYF; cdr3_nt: TGTGCCAGTAGTAGGACAGGGGGCAACTCCTACGAGCAGTACTTC
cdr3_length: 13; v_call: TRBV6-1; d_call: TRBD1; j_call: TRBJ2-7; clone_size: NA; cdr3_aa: CASSSTGGYEQYF; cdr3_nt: TGTGCCAGCAGTTCGACAGGGGGCTACGAGCAGTACTTC
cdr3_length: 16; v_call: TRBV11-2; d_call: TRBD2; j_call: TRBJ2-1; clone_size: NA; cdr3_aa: CASSLMSGSGYNEQFF; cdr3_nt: TGTGCCAGCAGCTTAATGAGCGGGAGTGGGTACAATGAGCAGTTCTTC
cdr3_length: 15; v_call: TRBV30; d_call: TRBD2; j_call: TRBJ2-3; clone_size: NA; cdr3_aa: CAWSISSGRTDTQYF; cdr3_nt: TGTGCCTGGAGTATTTCTAGCGGGCGCACAGATACGCAGTATTTT
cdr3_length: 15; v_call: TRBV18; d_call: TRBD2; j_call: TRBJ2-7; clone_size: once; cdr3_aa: CASSPSGDQNYEQYF; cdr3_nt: TGTGCCAGCTCACCGAGCGGGGACCAAAACTACGAGCAGTACTTC
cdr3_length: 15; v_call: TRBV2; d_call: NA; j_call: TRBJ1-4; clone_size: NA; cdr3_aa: CASRGSGALYEKLFF; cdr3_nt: TGTGCCAGCCGCGGGAGCGGGGCTTTATATGAAAAACTGTTTTTT
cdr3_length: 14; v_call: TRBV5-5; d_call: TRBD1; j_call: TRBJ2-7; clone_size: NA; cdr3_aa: CASSFGDRAYEQYF; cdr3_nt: TGTGCCAGCAGCTTCGGAGACAGGGCCTACGAGCAGTACTTC
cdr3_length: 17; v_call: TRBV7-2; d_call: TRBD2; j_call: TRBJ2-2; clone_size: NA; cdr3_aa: CASRGHTGLAKGGELFF; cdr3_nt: TGTGCCAGCCGGGGACACACGGGACTAGCGAAGGGCGGGGAGCTGTTTTTT
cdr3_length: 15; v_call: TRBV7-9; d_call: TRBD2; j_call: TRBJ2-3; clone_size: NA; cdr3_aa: CASSSSSGRTDTQYF; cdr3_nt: TGTGCCAGCAGCTCCTCTAGCGGGAGGACAGATACGCAGTATTTT
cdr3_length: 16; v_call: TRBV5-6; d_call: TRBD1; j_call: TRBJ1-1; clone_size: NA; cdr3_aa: CASSLATGEVGTEAFF; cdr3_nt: TGTGCCAGCAGCTTGGCCACAGGGGAAGTGGGGACTGAAGCTTTCTTT
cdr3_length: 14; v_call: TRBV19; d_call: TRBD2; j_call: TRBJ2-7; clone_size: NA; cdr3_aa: CASSPGTSDYEQYF; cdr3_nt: TGTGCCAGTAGTCCCGGGACTAGCGACTACGAGCAGTACTTC
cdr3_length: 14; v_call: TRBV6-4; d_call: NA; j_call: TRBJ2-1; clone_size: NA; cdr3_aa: CASKVEYSYNEQFF; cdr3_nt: TGTGCCAGCAAGGTGGAGTACTCCTACAATGAGCAGTTCTTC
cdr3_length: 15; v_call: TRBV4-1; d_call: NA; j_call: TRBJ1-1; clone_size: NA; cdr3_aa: CASSQGSQFNTEAFF; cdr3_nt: TGCGCCAGCAGCCAAGGTTCACAATTCAACACTGAAGCTTTCTTT
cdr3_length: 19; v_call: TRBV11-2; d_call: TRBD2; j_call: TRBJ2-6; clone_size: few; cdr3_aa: CASSVTTLAGGLGANVLTF; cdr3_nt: TGTGCCAGCAGTGTCACCACTCTAGCGGGGGGGCTTGGGGCCAACGTCCTGACTTTC
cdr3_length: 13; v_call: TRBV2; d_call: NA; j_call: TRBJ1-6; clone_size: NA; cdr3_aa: CASLQGRGSPLHF; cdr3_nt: TGTGCCAGCCTACAGGGAAGGGGATCACCCCTCCACTTT
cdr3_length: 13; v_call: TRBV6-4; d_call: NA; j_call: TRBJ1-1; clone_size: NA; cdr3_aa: CASSDSSNTEAFF; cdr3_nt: TGTGCCAGCAGTGACTCGTCAAACACTGAAGCTTTCTTT
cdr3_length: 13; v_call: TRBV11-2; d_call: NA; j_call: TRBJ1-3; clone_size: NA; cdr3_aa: CASSLDRGNTIYF; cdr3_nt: TGTGCCAGCAGCTTAGACAGAGGAAACACCATATATTTT
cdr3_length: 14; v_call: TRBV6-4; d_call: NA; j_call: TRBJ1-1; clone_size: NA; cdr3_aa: CASSDGTSMGEAFF; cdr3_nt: TGTGCCAGCAGTGACGGGACTAGCATGGGAGAAGCTTTCTTT
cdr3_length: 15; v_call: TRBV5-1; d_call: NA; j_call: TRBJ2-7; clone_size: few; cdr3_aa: CASSEGFRGSYEQYF; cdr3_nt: TGCGCCAGCAGCGAAGGGTTTCGGGGGTCCTACGAGCAGTACTTC
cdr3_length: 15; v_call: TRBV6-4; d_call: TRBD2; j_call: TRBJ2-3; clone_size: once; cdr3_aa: CASSGSGGSTDTQYF; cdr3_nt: TGTGCCAGCAGTGGGAGCGGGGGGAGCACAGATACGCAGTATTTT
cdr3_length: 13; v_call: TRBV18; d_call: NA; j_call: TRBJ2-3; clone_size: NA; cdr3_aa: CASSPTRTDTQYF; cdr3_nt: TGTGCCAGCTCACCAACTAGAACAGATACGCAGTATTTT
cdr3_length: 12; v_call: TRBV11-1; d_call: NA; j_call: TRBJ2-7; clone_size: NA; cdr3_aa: CASSPSSYEQYF; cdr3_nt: TGTGCCAGCAGCCCCAGCTCCTACGAGCAGTACTTC